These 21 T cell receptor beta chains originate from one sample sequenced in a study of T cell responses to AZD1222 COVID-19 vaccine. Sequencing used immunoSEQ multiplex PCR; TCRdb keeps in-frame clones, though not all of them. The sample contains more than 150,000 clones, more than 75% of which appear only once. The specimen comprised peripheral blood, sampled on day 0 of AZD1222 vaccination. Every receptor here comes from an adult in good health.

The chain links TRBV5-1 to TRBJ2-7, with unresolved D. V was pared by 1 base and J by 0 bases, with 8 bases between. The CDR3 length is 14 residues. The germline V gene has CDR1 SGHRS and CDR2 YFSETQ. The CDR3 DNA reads TGCGCCAGCAGCTTGATCACCCACTCCTACGAGCAGTACTTC. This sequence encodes CASSLITHSYEQYF.

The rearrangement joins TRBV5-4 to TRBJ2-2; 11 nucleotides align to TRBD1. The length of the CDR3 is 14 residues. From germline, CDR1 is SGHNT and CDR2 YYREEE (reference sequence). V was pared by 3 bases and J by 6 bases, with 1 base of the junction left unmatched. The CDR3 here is CASSWTGGPGELFF. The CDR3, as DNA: TGTGCCAGCAGCTGGACAGGGGGCCCCGGGGAGCTGTTTTTT.

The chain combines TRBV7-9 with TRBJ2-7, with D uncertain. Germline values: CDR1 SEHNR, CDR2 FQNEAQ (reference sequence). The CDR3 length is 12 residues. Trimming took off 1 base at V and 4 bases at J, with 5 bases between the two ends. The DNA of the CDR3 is TGTGCCAGCAGCTTAGTACCTTACGAGCAGTACTTC. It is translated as CASSLVPYEQYF.

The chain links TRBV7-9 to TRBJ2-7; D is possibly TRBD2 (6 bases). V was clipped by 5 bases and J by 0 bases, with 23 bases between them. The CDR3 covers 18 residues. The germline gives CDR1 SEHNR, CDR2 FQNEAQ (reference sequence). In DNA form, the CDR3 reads TGTGCCAGCAGCGCAAAACTGGGCGGGACCCAACCCTCCTACGAGCAGTACTTC. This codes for CASSAKLGGTQPSYEQYF.

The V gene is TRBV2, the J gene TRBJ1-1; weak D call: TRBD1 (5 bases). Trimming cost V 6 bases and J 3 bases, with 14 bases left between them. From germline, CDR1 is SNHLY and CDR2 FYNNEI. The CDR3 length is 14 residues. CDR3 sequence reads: CASSRVMGDTEAFF. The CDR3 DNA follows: TGTGCCAGCAGCAGGGTTATGGGGGACACTGAAGCTTTCTTT. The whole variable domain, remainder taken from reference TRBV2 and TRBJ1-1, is EPEVTQTPSHQVTQMGQEVILRCVPISNHLYFYWYRQILGQKVEFLVSFYNNEISEKSEIFDDQFSVERPDGSNFTLKIRSTKLEDSAMYFCASSRVMGDTEAFFGQGTRLTVV.

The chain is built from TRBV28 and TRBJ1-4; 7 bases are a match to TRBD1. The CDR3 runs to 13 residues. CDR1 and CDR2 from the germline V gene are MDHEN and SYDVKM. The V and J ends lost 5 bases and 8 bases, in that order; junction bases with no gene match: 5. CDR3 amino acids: CASSPGQKEKLFF. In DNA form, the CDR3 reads TGTGCCAGCAGTCCGGGACAGAAGGAAAAACTGTTTTTT.

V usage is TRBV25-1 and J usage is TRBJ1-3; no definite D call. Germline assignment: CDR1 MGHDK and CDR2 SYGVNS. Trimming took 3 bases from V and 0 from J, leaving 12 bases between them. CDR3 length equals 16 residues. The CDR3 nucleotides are TGTGCCAGCAGTGATGCAGCTTTAACCTCTGGAAACACCATATATTTT. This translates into CASSDAALTSGNTIYF.

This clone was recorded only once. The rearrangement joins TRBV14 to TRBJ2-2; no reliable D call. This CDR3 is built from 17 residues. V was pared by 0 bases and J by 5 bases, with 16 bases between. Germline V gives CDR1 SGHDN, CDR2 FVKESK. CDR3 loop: CASSQDTRSTGTGELFF. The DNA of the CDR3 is TGTGCCAGCAGCCAAGATACCAGGTCGACCGGTACCGGGGAGCTGTTTTTT.

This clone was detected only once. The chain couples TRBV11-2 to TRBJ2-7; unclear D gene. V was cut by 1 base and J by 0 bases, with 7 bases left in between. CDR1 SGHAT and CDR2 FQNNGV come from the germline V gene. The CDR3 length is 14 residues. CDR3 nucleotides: TGTGCCAGCAGCTTAGCCCCAGGCTCCTACGAGCAGTACTTC. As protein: CASSLAPGSYEQYF.

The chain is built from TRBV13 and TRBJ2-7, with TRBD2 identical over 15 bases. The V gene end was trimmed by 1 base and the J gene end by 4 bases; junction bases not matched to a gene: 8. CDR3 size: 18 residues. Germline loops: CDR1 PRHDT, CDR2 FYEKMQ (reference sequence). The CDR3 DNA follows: TGTGCCAGCAGCTTAGCCCCCCCCGGGACTAGCGGGGGGTACGAGCAGTACTTC. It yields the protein CASSLAPPGTSGGYEQYF. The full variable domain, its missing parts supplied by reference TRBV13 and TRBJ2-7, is AAGVIQSPRHLIKEKRETATLKCYPIPRHDTVYWYQQGPGQDPQFLISFYEKMQSDKGSIPDRFSAQQFSDYHSELNMSSLELGDSALYFCASSLAPPGTSGGYEQYFGPGTRLTVT.

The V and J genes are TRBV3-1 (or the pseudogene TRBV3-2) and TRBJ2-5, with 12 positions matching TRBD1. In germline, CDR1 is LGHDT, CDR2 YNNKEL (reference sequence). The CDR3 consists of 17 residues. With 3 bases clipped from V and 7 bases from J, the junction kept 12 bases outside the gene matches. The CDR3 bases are TGTGCCAGCAGCCATCGTCGGGGACAGGGGGCTTCCGGGACCCAGTACTTC. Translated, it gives CASSHRRGQGASGTQYF.

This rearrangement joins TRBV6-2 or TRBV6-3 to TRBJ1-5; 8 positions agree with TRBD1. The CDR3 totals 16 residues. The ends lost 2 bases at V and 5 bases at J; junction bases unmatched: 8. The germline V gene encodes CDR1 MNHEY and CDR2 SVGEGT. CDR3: CASSYPDRGKHQPQHF. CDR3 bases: TGTGCCAGCAGTTACCCCGACAGGGGCAAACATCAGCCCCAGCATTTT.

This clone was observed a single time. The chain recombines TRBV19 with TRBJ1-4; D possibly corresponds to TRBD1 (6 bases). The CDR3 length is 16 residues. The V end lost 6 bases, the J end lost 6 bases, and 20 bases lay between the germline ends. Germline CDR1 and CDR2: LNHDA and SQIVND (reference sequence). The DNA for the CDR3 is TGTGCCAGTAGCGCACCGCCCCAGGGGCGGTATGAAAAACTGTTTTTT. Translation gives CASSAPPQGRYEKLFF.

CDR3 DNA sequence: TGTGCCAGCAGTGGTCAGCTCTCCTACGAGCAGTACTTC. Protein: CASSGQLSYEQYF. The V call is TRBV2, the J call TRBJ2-7, with D hard to call. Trimming left V 4 bases short and J 0 bases short, with 7 bases between. Germline V gene sequence: CDR1 SNHLY, CDR2 FYNNEI. CDR3 length: 13 amino acids. Based on the CDR3 plus reference TRBV2 and TRBJ2-7, the full variable domain is EPEVTQTPSHQVTQMGQEVILRCVPISNHLYFYWYRQILGQKVEFLVSFYNNEISEKSEIFDDQFSVERPDGSNFTLKIRSTKLEDSAMYFCASSGQLSYEQYFGPGTRLTVT.

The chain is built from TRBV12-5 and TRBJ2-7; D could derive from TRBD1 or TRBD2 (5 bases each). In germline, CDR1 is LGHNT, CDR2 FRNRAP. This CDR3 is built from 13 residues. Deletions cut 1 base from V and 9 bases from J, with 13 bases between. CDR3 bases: TGTGCTAGTGGTTTGGCGGCAGGGAGTGTGCAGTACTTC. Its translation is CASGLAAGSVQYF.

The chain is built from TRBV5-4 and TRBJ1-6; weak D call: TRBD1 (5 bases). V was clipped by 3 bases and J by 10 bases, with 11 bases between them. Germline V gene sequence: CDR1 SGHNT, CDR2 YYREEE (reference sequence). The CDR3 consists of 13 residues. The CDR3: CASSSGSGSPLHF. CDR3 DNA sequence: TGTGCCAGCAGCTCAGGGTCTGGATCACCCCTCCACTTT.

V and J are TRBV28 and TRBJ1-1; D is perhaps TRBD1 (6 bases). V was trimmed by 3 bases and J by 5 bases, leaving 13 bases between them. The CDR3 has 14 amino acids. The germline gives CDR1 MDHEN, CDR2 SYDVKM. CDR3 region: CASSFPGARTEAFF. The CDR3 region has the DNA TGTGCCAGCAGTTTTCCGGGGGCTAGGACTGAAGCTTTCTTT.

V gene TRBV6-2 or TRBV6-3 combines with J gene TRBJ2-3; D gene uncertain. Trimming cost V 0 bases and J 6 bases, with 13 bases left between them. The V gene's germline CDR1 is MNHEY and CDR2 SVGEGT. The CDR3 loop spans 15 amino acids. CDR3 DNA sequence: TGTGCCAGCAGTTACTCTGGGATTTTAGCTGATACGCAGTATTTT. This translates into CASSYSGILADTQYF.

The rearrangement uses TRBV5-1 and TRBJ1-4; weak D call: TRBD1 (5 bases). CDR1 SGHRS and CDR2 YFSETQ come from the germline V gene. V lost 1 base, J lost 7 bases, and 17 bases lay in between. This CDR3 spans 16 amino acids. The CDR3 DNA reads TGCGCCAGCAGCTTGAACACGGGAGCTGGGGGTGAAAAACTGTTTTTT. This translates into CASSLNTGAGGEKLFF.

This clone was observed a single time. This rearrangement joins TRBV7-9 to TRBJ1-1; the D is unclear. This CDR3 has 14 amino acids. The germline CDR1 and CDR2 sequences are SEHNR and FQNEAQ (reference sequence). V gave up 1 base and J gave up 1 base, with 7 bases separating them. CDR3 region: CASSLVSANTEAFF. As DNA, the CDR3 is TGTGCCAGCAGCTTAGTTTCAGCGAACACTGAAGCTTTCTTT. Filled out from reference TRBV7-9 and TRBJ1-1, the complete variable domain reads DTGVSQNPRHKITKRGQNVTFRCDPISEHNRLYWYRQTLGQGPEFLTYFQNEAQLEKSRLLSDRFSAERPKGSFSTLEIQRTEQGDSAMYLCASSLVSANTEAFFGQGTRLTVV.

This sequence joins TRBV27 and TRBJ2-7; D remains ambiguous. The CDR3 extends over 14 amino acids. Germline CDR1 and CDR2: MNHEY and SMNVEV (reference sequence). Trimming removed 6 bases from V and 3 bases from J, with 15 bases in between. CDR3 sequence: CASSSTTSFYEQYF. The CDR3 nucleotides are TGTGCCAGCAGCTCAACGACATCCTTCTACGAGCAGTACTTC.